Following are 24 T cell receptor beta chains from one sample sequenced in a study of shared clonotypes between healthy human individuals. CD8 cells classed as naive were CD45RO-negative and positively selected for CCR7, excluding terminally differentiated effector memory CD45RA+ cells. Produced via immunoSEQ multiplex PCR; TCRdb's table is partial and in-frame only. In the table there are about 2.2 million clones, around 93% of which are singletons. The sequenced sample consisted of naive CD8+ T cells from PBMCs. Every receptor here comes from a man aged 18 to 30 in good health. Some clones in this sample may be carry-over from other donors' samples.

The gene calls are TRBV7-3 and TRBJ2-1; 10 bases agree with TRBD2. V shed 4 bases and J 9 bases; nucleotides not matched to a gene: 6. CDR1 and CDR2 (germline): SGHTA, FQGTGA. This CDR3 region has 14 residues. The CDR3: CASSSLAGGSEQFF. CDR3 bases: TGTGCCAGCAGCTCCTTAGCGGGAGGAAGTGAGCAGTTCTTC.

CDR3 coding DNA: TGTGCCAGCAGTTTATGGACAGCCAACACCGGGGAGCTGTTTTTT. Its protein is CASSLWTANTGELFF. V usage is TRBV27 and J usage is TRBJ2-2, with a weak D call TRBD1 (6 bases). The CDR3 contains 15 residues. Germline CDR1 reads MNHEY; CDR2 reads SMNVEV (reference sequence). Trimming stripped 1 base from V and 2 bases from J, with 8 bases between.

The rearrangement uses TRBV7-9 and TRBJ2-1; the match to TRBD1 covers 8 bases. J was trimmed by 7 bases and V by 5 bases; bases with no gene match: 10. There are 15 residues in the CDR3. Germline V gene lookup returns CDR1 SEHNR and CDR2 FQNEAQ (reference sequence). The CDR3 sequence is CASSPRQGSWNEQFF. As DNA, the CDR3 is TGTGCCAGCAGCCCGCGACAGGGGTCGTGGAATGAGCAGTTCTTC.

This chain connects TRBV11-2 to TRBJ1-2, with a tentative D call TRBD1 (6 bases). Looked up from germline, CDR1 is SGHAT and CDR2 is FQNNGV. V was trimmed by 5 bases and J by 8 bases, leaving 18 bases between them. The CDR3 is made up of 14 amino acids. The DNA of the CDR3 is TGTGCCAGCAGCCCCGGTACGACAGGCGGGGGCTACACCTTC. Translation gives CASSPGTTGGGYTF.

A word on this clone: This specimen includes other DNA sequences encoding the same CDR3. This chain joins TRBV9 and TRBJ2-7; D unclear. The CDR3 spans 15 residues. V was cut by 2 bases and J by 2 bases, with 14 bases left in between. Germline CDR1 is SGDLS and CDR2 is YYNGEE. Here the CDR3 reads CASSVASGGTYEQYF. The CDR3 DNA reads TGTGCCAGCAGCGTGGCCTCCGGCGGTACCTACGAGCAGTACTTC. Variable domain in full (rest from reference TRBV9 and TRBJ2-7): DSGVTQTPKHLITATGQRVTLRCSPRSGDLSVYWYQQSLDQGLQFLIQYYNGEERAKGNILERFSAQQFPDLHSELNLSSLELGDSALYFCASSVASGGTYEQYFGPGTRLTVT.

The chain couples TRBV5-6 to TRBJ2-7; D not resolved. CDR1 and CDR2 (germline): SGHDT, YYEEEE. The CDR3 extends over 14 amino acids. Trimming pared 4 bases from V and 2 bases from J, leaving 13 bases between. CDR3 DNA sequence: TGTGCCAGCAGCCCCGGACGGGCCCCCTACGAGCAGTACTTC. It translates to CASSPGRAPYEQYF.

V and J are TRBV19 and TRBJ2-1, with D perhaps TRBD1 or TRBD2 (5 bases each). The germline V and J ends were trimmed by 4 bases and 10 bases, with 20 bases remaining between them. The CDR3 has 15 amino acids. Germline CDR1 LNHDA, CDR2 SQIVND (reference sequence). The CDR3 sequence is CASSTRDQPTEEQFF. The CDR3 DNA follows: TGTGCCAGTAGTACCCGGGACCAGCCTACAGAAGAGCAGTTCTTC.

V and J are TRBV28 and TRBJ1-2; D remains ambiguous. Germline-derived CDR1 and CDR2 are MDHEN and SYDVKM. The CDR3 consists of 18 residues. Trimming pared 4 bases from V and 4 bases from J, leaving 25 bases between. The chain's CDR3 is CASSSPQEYPLTTYGYTF. The CDR3 DNA reads TGTGCCAGCAGTTCGCCCCAGGAATATCCCTTAACCACCTATGGCTACACCTTC.

The chain recombines TRBV11-2 with TRBJ1-2; D ambiguous. Germline CDR1 is SGHAT and CDR2 is FQNNGV. The V gene lost 1 base and the J gene lost 2 bases, with 11 bases spanning the gap. The CDR3 extends over 15 amino acids. The CDR3 DNA sequence: TGTGCCAGCAGCTTAGGAAGACGGATGAACTATGGCTACACCTTC. Its protein is CASSLGRRMNYGYTF.

This rearrangement joins TRBV9 to TRBJ1-4; D remains ambiguous. Germline assignment: CDR1 SGDLS and CDR2 YYNGEE. The CDR3 runs to 17 residues. The V end was cut by 3 bases, the J end by 8 bases, with 23 bases between. CDR3 sequence reads: CASSAYQSESSWEKLFF. Written as DNA, the CDR3 is TGTGCCAGCAGCGCTTACCAATCGGAATCAAGCTGGGAAAAACTGTTTTTT.

The CDR3 protein is CASSKVRDRANVLTF. DNA of the CDR3: TGTGCCAGTAGTAAAGTCAGGGACAGGGCCAACGTCCTGACTTTC. The rearrangement links TRBV19 to TRBJ2-6; maybe TRBD1 (6 bases). In germline, CDR1 is LNHDA, CDR2 SQIVND (reference sequence). The V end was cut by 4 bases, the J end by 5 bases, with 12 bases between. The CDR3 runs 15 residues.

The chain employs TRBV19 and TRBJ1-5; D gene ambiguous. Germline values: CDR1 LNHDA, CDR2 SQIVND (reference sequence). The V end was cut by 2 bases, the J end by 1 base, with 18 bases between. This CDR3 contains 18 residues. CDR3 DNA sequence: TGTGCCAGTAGTATAAGATATCCGGAAGGAGTAAGCAATCAGCCCCAGCATTTT. This sequence encodes CASSIRYPEGVSNQPQHF.

Only a few counts were recorded for this clone. The gene calls are TRBV19 and TRBJ1-1; 10 nucleotides line up with TRBD1. V lost 6 bases to trimming and J lost 4 bases; unmatched junction nucleotides: 5. From germline, CDR1 is LNHDA and CDR2 SQIVND (reference sequence). This CDR3 has 14 residues. The DNA of the CDR3 is TGTGCCAGTAGCAAATGGACAGGGGGCACTGAAGCTTTCTTT. Amino acids: CASSKWTGGTEAFF.

V and J are TRBV5-4 and TRBJ1-1; TRBD1 might be the D (6 bases). The germline V gene encodes CDR1 SGHNT and CDR2 YYREEE (reference sequence). The germline V and J ends were trimmed by 4 bases and 1 base, with 14 bases remaining between them. The CDR3 consists of 15 residues. The CDR3 here is CASSPGGAGNTEAFF. Written as DNA, the CDR3 is TGTGCCAGCAGCCCTGGGGGCGCGGGGAACACTGAAGCTTTCTTT.

V usage is TRBV28 and J usage is TRBJ2-7; D remains unclear. With 4 bases removed from V and 2 bases from J, the gap between germline ends came to 15 bases. The CDR3 extends over 15 amino acids. Germline-derived CDR1 and CDR2 are MDHEN and SYDVKM. CDR3: CASSSETPRPYEQYF. CDR3 nucleotides: TGTGCCAGCAGTTCCGAGACCCCTAGGCCCTACGAGCAGTACTTC.

The V gene is TRBV13, the J gene TRBJ2-7; TRBD1 matches at 9 bases. J gave up 6 bases and V 5 bases, and 14 bases lay outside the gene matches. Germline V gene data show CDR1 as PRHDT and CDR2 as FYEKMQ (reference sequence). This CDR3 has 16 residues. The CDR3 sequence: CASSPLIGTGSREQYF. Here the CDR3 DNA reads TGTGCCAGCAGCCCTCTGATCGGGACAGGGTCTCGCGAGCAGTACTTC.

Comment on this clone: This specimen includes other DNA sequences encoding the same CDR3. The V and J genes are TRBV27 and TRBJ2-1; 7 bases are shared with TRBD2. The CDR3 is 15 amino acids. J was trimmed by 1 base and V by 6 bases; bases with no gene match: 6. The germline V gene encodes CDR1 MNHEY and CDR2 SMNVEV (reference sequence). CDR3 bases: TGTGCCAGCAGCTTTGGACTAGTTTCCTACAATGAGCAGTTCTTC. It codes for CASSFGLVSYNEQFF.

The J gene is TRBJ1-1, the V gene TRBV6-1; the D is unclear. CDR3 length: 12 amino acids. Per germline, CDR1 MNHNS and CDR2 SASEGT. V was clipped by 6 bases and J by 7 bases, with 12 bases between them. The CDR3, as DNA: TGTGCCAGCAGGTCTCAAATGGGTGAAGCTTTCTTT. Translation: CASRSQMGEAFF.

The V call is TRBV28, the J call TRBJ2-2; D is unclear. V was cut by 5 bases and J by 2 bases, with 9 bases left in between. Germline V CDR1 and CDR2: MDHEN, SYDVKM. CDR3 length equals 14 residues. This CDR3 is CASSPTFNTGELFF. CDR3 nucleotide sequence: TGTGCCAGCAGTCCTACGTTTAACACCGGGGAGCTGTTTTTT.

This chain connects TRBV7-9 to TRBJ2-7; 8 bases align to TRBD2. The CDR3 is 18 amino acids. V was pared by 5 bases and J by 2 bases, with 17 bases of the junction left unmatched. From germline, CDR1 is SEHNR and CDR2 FQNEAQ (reference sequence). Here the CDR3 reads CASSQEGILDGRAYEQYF. CDR3 bases: TGTGCCAGCAGCCAAGAAGGGATTCTTGACGGGAGGGCCTACGAGCAGTACTTC.

The V gene is TRBV4-1, the J gene TRBJ2-7; D call uncertain. The germline V gene encodes CDR1 MGHRA and CDR2 YSYEKL. The CDR3 is made up of 13 amino acids. V was shortened by 2 bases and J by 5 bases, with 10 bases between the two germline ends. CDR3 DNA: TGCGCCAGCAGCCAAAAAGGGTTCGACGAGCAGTACTTC. Its protein is CASSQKGFDEQYF.

The chain is built from TRBV27 and TRBJ2-1, with 7 bases matching TRBD2. Germline CDR1 is MNHEY and CDR2 is SMNVEV (reference sequence). This CDR3 region has 12 residues. J was trimmed by 5 bases and V by 6 bases; bases with no gene match: 1. CDR3 region: CASRLADNEQFF. The CDR3 DNA sequence: TGTGCCAGCAGGCTAGCGGACAATGAGCAGTTCTTC.

The chain links TRBV5-1 to TRBJ1-1; D is unclear. The CDR3 is 15 residues long. V dropped 2 bases and J dropped 4 bases, with 15 bases sitting between them. Germline values: CDR1 SGHRS, CDR2 YFSETQ. CDR3 loop: CASSFRRMPPTEAFF. The CDR3 bases are TGCGCCAGCAGCTTTCGGCGGATGCCCCCCACTGAAGCTTTCTTT.

The rearrangement links TRBV9 to TRBJ2-3, with no clear D. V gave up 4 bases and J gave up 4 bases, with 10 bases separating them. CDR3 length: 13 residues. In germline, CDR1 is SGDLS, CDR2 YYNGEE. The CDR3 nucleotides read TGTGCCAGCAGCTTAAGACGGGCAGATACGCAGTATTTT. Translating it yields CASSLRRADTQYF.